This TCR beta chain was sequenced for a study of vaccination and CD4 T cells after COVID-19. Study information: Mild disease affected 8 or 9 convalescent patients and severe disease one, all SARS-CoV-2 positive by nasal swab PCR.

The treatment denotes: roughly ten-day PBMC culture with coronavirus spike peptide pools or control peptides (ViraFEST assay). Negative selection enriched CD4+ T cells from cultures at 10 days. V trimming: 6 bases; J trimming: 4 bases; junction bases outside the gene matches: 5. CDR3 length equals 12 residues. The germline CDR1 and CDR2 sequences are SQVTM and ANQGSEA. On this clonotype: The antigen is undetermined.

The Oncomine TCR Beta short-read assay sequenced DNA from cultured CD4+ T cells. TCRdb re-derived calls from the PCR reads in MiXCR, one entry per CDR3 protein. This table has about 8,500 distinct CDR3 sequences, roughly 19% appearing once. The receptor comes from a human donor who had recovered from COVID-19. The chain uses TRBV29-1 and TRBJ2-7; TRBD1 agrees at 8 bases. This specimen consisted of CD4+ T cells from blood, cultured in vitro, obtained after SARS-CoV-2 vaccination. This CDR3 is CSVTRQGYEQYF. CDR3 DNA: TGCAGCGTAACACGACAGGGGTACGAGCAGTACTTC.